What follows is one T cell receptor (beta chain) and its context. The source of the sample is a study of blood T cell repertoires in COVID-19. In the study overall: Donors in the United States, Italy and Spain gave samples during acute or convalescent COVID-19. In each case, the material was cDNA or gDNA derived from T cells, B-cell-depleted T cells, or PBMCs.

As originally analysed: Estimated nucleated cell counts came from reference gene primer amplification. Repertoires were generated with immunoSEQ multiplex PCR, while TCRdb's copy carries only in-frame clones and drops some. The V and J calls and clone size are taken from that table; D and trimming were inferred from the DNA. Of a few hundred thousand clones listed, about nine tenths are singletons. The TCR sequence derives from a woman in her thirties with COVID-19, enrolled during active disease. The sample comprised peripheral blood.

Here the CDR3 DNA reads TGTGCCAGTAGCCGCGGACAGTCGGAAGAGACCCAGTACTTC. Translated: CASSRGQSEETQYF. The chain employs TRBV19 and TRBJ2-5; D may be TRBD1 (6 bases). CDR1 and CDR2 (germline): LNHDA, SQIVND (reference sequence). V lost 6 bases and J 3 bases, leaving 14 bases between the germline ends. The CDR3 runs 14 residues.